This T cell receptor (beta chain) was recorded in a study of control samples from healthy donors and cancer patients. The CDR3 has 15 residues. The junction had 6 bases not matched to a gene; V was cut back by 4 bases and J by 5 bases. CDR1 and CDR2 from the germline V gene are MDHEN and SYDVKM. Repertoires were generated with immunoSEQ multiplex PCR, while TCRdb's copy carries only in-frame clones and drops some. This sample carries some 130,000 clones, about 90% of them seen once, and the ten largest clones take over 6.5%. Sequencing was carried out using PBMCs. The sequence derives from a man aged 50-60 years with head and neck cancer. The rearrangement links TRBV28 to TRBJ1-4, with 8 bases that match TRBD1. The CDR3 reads CASSSTGEANEKLFF. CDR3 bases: TGTGCCAGCAGTTCGACAGGGGAGGCGAATGAAAAACTGTTTTTT.